This T cell receptor beta chain comes out of a study of blood T cells in healthy people across ages. Through a sample-barcoded 5' primer and a J-beta primer mix, a second PCR was run for roughly 6 to 12 cycles. TCRdb used MiXCR to reprocess the 5' RACE reads, holding one entry per CDR3 protein. The sample contains about 690,000 distinct CDR3 sequences, around 38% of which appear only once. The sequence was collected from an elderly man in good health. Sequences were obtained from blood.

The CDR3 sequence: CATSVGTGGSETQYF. The CDR3 region has the DNA TGTGCCACCAGTGTCGGGACAGGGGGCAGCGAGACCCAGTACTTC. The gene calls are TRBV24-1 and TRBJ2-4; 12 bases match TRBD1. The DNA end is a closer match to TRBJ2-5, so the J assignment may be wrong. This CDR3 has 15 amino acids. Germline CDR1 reads KGHDR; CDR2 reads SFDVKD.